This T cell receptor beta chain was recorded in a study of vaccination effects on CD4 cells after COVID-19. As for the study in general: They grew under 2.5 million PBMC in each well, adding about 10 IU/ml IL-2 and around 9.6 ug/ml peptides.

There are a few counts of this clone. Its antigen is undetermined. Sequencing was performed with immunoSEQ multiplex PCR; in TCRdb, only in-frame clones are kept and a portion is missing. The data hold more than 45,000 clones, with around three quarters observed a single time. CD4+ T cells were isolated after less than 13 days of culture. The study found no prior SARS-CoV-2 infection in the vaccine recipients, who tested negative for nucleocapsid antibodies. Replacing half the medium with IL-2 medium was done on days 3 and 7. After removal of 7 bases from V and 1 base from J, the junction contained 5 bases not matched to a gene. Germline lookup yields CDR1 MNHEY and CDR2 SVGAGI. CDR3 size: 14 residues. General study points: Only a few convalescent patients and no early post-infection timepoints featured in the study.

The material was CD4+ T cells from PBMCs cultured without peptide, obtained before COVID-19 vaccination. This sequence was found in a human donor who received a COVID-19 vaccine. The chain employs TRBV6-5 and TRBJ2-7; TRBD2 aligns across 9 bases. CDR3 coding DNA: TGTGCCAGCACTCCCAGCGGGGGGTCCTACGAGCAGTACGTC. It translates to CASTPSGGSYEQYV.